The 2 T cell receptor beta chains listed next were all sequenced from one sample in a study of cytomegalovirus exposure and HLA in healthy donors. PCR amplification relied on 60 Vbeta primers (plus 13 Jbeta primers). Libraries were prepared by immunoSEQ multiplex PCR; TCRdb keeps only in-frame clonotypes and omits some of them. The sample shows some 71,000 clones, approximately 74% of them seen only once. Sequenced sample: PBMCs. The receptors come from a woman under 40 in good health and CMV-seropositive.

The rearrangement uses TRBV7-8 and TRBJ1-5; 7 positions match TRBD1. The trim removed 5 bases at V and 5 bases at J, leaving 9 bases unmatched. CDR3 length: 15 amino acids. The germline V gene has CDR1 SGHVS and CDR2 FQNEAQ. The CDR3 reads CASSPIDRDHQPQHF. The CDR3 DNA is TGTGCCAGCAGCCCTATCGACAGGGATCATCAGCCCCAGCATTTT.

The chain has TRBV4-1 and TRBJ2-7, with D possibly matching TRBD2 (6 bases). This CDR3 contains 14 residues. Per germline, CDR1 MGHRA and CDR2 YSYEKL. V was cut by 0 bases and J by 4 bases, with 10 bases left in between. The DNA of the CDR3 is TGCGCCAGCAGCCAAGATACGGCGGGATACGAGCAGTACTTC. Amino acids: CASSQDTAGYEQYF.